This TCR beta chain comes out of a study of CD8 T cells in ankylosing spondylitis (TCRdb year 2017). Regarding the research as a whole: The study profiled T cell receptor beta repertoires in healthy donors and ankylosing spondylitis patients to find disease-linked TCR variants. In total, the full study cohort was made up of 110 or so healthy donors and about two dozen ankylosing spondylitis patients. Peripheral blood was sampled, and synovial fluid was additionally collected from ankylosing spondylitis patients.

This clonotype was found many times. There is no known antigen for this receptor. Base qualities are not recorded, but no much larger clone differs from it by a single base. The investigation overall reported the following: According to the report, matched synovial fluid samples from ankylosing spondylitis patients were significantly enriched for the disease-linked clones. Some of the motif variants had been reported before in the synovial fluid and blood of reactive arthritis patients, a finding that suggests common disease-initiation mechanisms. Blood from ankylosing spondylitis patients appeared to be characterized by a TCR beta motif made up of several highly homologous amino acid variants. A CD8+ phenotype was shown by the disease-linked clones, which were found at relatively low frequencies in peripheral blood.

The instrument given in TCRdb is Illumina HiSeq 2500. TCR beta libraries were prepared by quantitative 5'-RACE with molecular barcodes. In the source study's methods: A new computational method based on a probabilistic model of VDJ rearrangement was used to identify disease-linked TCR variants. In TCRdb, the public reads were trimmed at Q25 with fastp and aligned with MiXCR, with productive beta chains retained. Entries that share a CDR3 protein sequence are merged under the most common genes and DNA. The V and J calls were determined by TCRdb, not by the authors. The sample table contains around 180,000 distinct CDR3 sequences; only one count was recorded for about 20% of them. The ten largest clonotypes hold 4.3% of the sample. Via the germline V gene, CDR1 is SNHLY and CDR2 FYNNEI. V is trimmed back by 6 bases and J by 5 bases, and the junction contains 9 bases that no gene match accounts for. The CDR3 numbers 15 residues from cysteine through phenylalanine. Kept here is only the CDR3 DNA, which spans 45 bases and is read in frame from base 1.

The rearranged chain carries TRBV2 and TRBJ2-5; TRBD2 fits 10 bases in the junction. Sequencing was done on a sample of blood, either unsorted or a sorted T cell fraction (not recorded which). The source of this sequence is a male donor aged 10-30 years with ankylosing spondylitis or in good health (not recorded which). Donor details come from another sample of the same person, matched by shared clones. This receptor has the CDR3 CASRRSGRAAETQYF. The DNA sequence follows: TGTGCCAGCAGAAGGAGCGGGAGGGCCGCTGAGACCCAGTACTTC.